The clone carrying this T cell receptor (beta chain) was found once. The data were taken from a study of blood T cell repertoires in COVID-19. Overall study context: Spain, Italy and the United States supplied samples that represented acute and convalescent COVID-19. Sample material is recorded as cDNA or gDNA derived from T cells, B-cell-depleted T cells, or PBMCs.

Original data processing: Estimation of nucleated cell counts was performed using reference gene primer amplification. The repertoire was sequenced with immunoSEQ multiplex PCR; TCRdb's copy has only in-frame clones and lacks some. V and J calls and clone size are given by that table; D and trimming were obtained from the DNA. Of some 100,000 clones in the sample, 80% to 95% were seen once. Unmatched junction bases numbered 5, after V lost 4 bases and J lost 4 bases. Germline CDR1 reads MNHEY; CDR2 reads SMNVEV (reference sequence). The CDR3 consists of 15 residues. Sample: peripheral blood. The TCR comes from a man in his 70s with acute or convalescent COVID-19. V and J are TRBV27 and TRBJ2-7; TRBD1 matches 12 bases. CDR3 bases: TGTGCCAGCAGTTCTACGGGACAGGGGGCGTACGAGCAGTACTTC. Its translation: CASSSTGQGAYEQYF.